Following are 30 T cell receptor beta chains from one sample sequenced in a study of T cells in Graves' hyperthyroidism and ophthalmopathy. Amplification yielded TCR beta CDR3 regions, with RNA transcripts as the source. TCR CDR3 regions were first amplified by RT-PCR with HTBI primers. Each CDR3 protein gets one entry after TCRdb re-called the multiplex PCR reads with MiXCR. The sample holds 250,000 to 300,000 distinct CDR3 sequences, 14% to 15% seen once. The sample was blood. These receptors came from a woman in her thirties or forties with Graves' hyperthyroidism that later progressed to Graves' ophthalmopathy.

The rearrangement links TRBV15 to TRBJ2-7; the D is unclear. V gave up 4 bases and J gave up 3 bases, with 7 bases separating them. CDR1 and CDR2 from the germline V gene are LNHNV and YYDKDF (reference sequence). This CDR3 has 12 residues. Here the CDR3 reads CATSKGYYEQYF. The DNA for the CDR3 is TGTGCCACCAGCAAGGGCTACTACGAGCAGTACTTC. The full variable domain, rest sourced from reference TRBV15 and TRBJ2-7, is DAMVIQNPRYQVTQFGKPVTLSCSQTLNHNVMYWYQQKSSQAPKLLFHYYDKDFNNEADTPDNFQSRRPNTSFCFLDIRSPGLGDTAMYLCATSKGYYEQYFGPGTRLTVT.

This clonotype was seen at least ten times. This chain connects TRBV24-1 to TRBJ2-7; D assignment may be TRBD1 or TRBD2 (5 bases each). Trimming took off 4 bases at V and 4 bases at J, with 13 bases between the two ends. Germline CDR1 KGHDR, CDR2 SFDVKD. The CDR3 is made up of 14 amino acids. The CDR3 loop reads CATSETGTEYEQYF. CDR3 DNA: TGTGCCACCAGTGAAACCGGGACCGAATACGAGCAGTACTTC.

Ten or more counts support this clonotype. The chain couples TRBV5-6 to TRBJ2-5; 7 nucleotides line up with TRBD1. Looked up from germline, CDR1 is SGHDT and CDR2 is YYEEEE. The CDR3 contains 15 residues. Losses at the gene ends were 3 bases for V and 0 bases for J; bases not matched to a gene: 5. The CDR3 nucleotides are TGTGCCAGCAGCTACCTGACAGGGTACCAAGAGACCCAGTACTTC. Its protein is CASSYLTGYQETQYF.

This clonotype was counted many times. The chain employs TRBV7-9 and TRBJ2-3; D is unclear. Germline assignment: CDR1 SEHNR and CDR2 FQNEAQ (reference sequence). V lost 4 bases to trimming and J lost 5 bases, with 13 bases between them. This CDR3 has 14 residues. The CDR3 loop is CASSSQVSGDTQYF. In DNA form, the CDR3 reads TGTGCCAGCAGCTCCCAGGTATCCGGAGATACGCAGTATTTT. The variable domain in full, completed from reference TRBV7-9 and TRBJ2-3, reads DTGVSQNPRHKITKRGQNVTFRCDPISEHNRLYWYRQTLGQGPEFLTYFQNEAQLEKSRLLSDRFSAERPKGSFSTLEIQRTEQGDSAMYLCASSSQVSGDTQYFGPGTRLTVL.

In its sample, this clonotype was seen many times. The CDR3 DNA reads as TGCGCCAGCAGCTTGTCAGGGCAGTTGAATAATTCACCCCTCCACTTT. This gives the protein CASSLSGQLNNSPLHF. This rearrangement joins TRBV5-1 to TRBJ1-6; tentatively, D is TRBD1 (5 bases). The CDR3 sequence is 16 residues long. Per germline, CDR1 SGHRS and CDR2 YFSETQ. Trimming stripped 1 base from V and 5 bases from J, with 13 bases between. Looking up the rest from reference TRBV5-1 and TRBJ1-6 gives the full variable domain: KAGVTQTPRYLIKTRGQQVTLSCSPISGHRSVSWYQQTPGQGLQFLFEYFSETQRNKGNFPGRFSGRQFSNSRSEMNVSTLELGDSALYLCASSLSGQLNNSPLHFGNGTRLTVT.

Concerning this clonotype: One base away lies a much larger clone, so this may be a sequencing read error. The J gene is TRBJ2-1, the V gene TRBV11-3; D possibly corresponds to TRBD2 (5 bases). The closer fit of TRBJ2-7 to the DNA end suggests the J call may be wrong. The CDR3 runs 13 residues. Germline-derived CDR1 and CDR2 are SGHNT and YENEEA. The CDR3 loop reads CASSFLSSNEQYF. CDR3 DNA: TGTGCCAGCAGCTTCCTTTCTAGCAATGAGCAGTACTTC.

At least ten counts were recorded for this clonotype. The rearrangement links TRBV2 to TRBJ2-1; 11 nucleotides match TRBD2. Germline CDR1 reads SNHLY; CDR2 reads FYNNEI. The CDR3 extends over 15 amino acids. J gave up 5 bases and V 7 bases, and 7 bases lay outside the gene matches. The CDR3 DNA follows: TGTGCCAGCAACCCACTAGCGGGAGAACACAATGAGCAGTTCTTC. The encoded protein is CASNPLAGEHNEQFF.

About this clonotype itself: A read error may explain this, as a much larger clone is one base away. CDR3 coding DNA: TGTGCCAACAGAAAAACAGCACCCGACAGGGAAATATATTTT. Protein sequence: CANRKTAPDREIYF. This chain links TRBV28 with TRBJ1-3, with 7 bases identical to TRBD1. The V gene's germline CDR1 is MDHEN and CDR2 SYDVKM. V shed 10 bases, J shed 13 bases, and the junction held 19 bases outside the gene matches. The CDR3 consists of 14 residues.

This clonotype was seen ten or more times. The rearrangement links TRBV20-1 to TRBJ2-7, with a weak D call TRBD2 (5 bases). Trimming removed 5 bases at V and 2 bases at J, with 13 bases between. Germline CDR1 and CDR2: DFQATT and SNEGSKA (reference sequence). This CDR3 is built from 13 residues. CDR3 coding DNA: TGCAGTGCTCCGGCTAGCCGAACCTACGAGCAGTACTTC. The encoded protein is CSAPASRTYEQYF.

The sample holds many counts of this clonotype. In nucleotides, the CDR3 is TGTGCCAGCAGCTATCAACTTATATTGGGTGTGACTAGCGGCTCCTACAATGAGCAGTTCTTC. Residues: CASSYQLILGVTSGSYNEQFF. V gene TRBV11-2 combines with J gene TRBJ2-1; 9 nucleotides agree with TRBD2. V trimming: 4 bases; J trimming: 0 bases; junction bases outside the gene matches: 19. The CDR3 totals 21 residues. The V gene's germline CDR1 is SGHAT and CDR2 FQNNGV.

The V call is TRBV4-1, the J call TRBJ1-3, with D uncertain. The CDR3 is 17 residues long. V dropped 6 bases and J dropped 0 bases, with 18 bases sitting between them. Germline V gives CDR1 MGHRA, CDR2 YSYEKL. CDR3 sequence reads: CASRTNVASLSGNTIYF. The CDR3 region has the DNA TGCGCCAGCAGAACGAACGTAGCCAGCCTCTCTGGAAACACCATATATTTT.

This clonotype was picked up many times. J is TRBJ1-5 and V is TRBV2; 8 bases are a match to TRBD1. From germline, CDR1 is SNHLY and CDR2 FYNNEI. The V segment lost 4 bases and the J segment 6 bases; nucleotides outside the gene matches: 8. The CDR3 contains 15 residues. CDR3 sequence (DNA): TGTGCCAGCAGTGTCAGACAGGGGAGCGGTCAGCCCCAGCATTTT. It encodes CASSVRQGSGQPQHF.

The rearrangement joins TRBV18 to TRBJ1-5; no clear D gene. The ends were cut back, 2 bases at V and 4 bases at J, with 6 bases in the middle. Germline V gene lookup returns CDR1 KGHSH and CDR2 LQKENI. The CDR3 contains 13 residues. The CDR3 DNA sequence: TGTGCCAGCTCACCAGGCAGGAATCAGCCCCAGCATTTT. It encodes CASSPGRNQPQHF.

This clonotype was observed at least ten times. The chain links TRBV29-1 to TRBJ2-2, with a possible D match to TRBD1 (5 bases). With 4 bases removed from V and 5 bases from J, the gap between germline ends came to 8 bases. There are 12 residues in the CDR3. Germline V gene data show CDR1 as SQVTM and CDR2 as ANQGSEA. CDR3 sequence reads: CSVGQTTGELFF. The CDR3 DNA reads TGCAGCGTTGGACAGACTACCGGGGAGCTGTTTTTT.

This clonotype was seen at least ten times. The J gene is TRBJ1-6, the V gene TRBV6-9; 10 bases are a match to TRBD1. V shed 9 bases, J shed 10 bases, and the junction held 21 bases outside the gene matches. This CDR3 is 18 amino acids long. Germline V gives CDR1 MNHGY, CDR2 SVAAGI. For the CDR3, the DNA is TGTGCCAGATTGCCGGGACAGGGGCCAAAAAGTAGAAGGTCACCCCTCCACTTT. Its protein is CARLPGQGPKSRRSPLHF.

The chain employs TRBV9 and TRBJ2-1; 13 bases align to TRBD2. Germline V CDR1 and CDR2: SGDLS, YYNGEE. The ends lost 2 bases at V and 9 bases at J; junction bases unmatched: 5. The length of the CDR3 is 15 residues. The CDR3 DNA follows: TGTGCCAGCAGCGTTACTAGCGGGAGGGCGAGTGAGCAGTTCTTC. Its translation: CASSVTSGRASEQFF. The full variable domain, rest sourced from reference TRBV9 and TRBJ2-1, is DSGVTQTPKHLITATGQRVTLRCSPRSGDLSVYWYQQSLDQGLQFLIQYYNGEERAKGNILERFSAQQFPDLHSELNLSSLELGDSALYFCASSVTSGRASEQFFGPGTRLTVL.

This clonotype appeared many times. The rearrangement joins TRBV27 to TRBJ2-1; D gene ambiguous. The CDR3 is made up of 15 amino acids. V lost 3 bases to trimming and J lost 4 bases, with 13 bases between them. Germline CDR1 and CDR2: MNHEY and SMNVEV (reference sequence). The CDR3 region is CASSFESRLYNEQFF. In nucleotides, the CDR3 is TGTGCCAGCAGTTTTGAAAGCCGCCTTTACAATGAGCAGTTCTTC.

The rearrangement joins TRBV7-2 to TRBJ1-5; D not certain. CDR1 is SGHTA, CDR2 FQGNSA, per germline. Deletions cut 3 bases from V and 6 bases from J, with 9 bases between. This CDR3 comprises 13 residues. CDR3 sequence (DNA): TGTGCCAGCAGCTTTCAACGCGGTCAGCCCCAGCATTTT. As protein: CASSFQRGQPQHF.

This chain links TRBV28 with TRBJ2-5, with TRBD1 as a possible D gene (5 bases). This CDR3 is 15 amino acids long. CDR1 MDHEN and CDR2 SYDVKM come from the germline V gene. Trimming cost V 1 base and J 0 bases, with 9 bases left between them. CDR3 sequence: CASSLLTAYQETQYF. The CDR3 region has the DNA TGTGCCAGCAGTTTATTGACAGCCTACCAAGAGACCCAGTACTTC. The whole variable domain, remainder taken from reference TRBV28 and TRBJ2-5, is DVKVTQSSRYLVKRTGEKVFLECVQDMDHENMFWYRQDPGLGLRLIYFSYDVKMKEKGDIPEGYSVSREKKERFSLILESASTNQTSMYLCASSLLTAYQETQYFGPGTRLLVL.

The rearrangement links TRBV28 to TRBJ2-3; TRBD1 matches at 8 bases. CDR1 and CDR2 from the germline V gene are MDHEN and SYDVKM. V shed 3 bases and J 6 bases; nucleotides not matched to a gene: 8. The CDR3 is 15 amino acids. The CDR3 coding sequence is TGTGCCAGCAGTTTCTCCCAGGGGGCAGGGGATACGCAGTATTTT. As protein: CASSFSQGAGDTQYF. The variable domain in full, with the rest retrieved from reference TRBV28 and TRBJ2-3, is DVKVTQSSRYLVKRTGEKVFLECVQDMDHENMFWYRQDPGLGLRLIYFSYDVKMKEKGDIPEGYSVSREKKERFSLILESASTNQTSMYLCASSFSQGAGDTQYFGPGTRLTVL.

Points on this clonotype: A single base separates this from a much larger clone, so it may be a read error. As DNA, the CDR3 is TGTGCCAGCAGCCAACCGCGAGAGAGCTCCTACGAGCAGTACTTC. Encoded protein: CASSQPRESSYEQYF. The V and J genes are TRBV3-1 and TRBJ2-7; no definite D call. Germline assignment: CDR1 LGHDT and CDR2 YNNKEL (reference sequence). The CDR3 is 15 residues long. V was clipped by 2 bases and J by 0 bases, with 11 bases between them.

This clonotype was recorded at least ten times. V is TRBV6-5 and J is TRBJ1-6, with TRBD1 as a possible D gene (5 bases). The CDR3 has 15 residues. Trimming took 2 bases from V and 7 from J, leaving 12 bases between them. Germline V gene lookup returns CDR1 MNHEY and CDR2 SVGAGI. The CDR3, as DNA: TGTGCCAGCAGTTACACCGGACATTTAAATTCACCCCTCCACTTT. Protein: CASSYTGHLNSPLHF.

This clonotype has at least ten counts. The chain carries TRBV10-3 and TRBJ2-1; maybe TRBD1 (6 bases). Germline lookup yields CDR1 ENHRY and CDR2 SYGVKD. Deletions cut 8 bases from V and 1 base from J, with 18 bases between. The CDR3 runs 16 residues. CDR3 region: CAIEGDVGGSYNEQFF. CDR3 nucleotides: TGTGCCATCGAGGGGGATGTTGGGGGTTCCTACAATGAGCAGTTCTTC.

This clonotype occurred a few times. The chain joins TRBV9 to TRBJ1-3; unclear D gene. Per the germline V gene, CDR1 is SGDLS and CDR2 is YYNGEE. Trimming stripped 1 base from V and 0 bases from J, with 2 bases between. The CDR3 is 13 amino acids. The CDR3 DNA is TGTGCCAGCAGCGTAAACTCTGGAAACACCATATATTTT. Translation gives CASSVNSGNTIYF.

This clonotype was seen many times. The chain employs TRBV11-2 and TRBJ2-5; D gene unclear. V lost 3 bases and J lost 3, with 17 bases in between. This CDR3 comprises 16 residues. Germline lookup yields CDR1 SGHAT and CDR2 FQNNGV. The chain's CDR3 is CASSFRWRNPEETQYF. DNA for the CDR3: TGTGCCAGCAGCTTTAGGTGGCGGAACCCTGAAGAGACCCAGTACTTC. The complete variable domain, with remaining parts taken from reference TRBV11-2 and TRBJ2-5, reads EAGVAQSPRYKIIEKRQSVAFWCNPISGHATLYWYQQILGQGPKLLIQFQNNGVVDDSQLPKDRFSAERLKGVDSTLKIQPAKLEDSAVYLCASSFRWRNPEETQYFGPGTRLLVL.

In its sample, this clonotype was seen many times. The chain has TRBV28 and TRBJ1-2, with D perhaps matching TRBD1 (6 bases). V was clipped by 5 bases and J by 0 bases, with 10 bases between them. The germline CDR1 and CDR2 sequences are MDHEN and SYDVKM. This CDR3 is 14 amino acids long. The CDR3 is CASSPGEANYGYTF. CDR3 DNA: TGTGCCAGCAGTCCAGGGGAGGCTAACTATGGCTACACCTTC.

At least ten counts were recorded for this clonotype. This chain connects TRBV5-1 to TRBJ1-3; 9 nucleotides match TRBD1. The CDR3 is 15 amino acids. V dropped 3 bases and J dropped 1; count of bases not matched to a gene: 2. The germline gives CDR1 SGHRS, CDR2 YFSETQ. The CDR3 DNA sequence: TGCGCCAGCAGCTCGGACAGGGGATCTGGAAACACCATATATTTT. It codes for CASSSDRGSGNTIYF.

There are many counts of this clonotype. CDR3 protein: CASSPVGHGELFF. The DNA of the CDR3 is TGTGCCAGCAGCCCTGTCGGACACGGGGAGCTGTTTTTT. J is TRBJ2-2 and V is TRBV3-1, with D possibly matching TRBD1 (5 bases). The CDR3 covers 13 residues. Germline loops: CDR1 LGHDT, CDR2 YNNKEL (reference sequence). V shed 4 bases and J shed 7 bases, with 10 bases lying between them. Full variable domain (outside the CDR3, taken from reference TRBV3-1 and TRBJ2-2): DTAVSQTPKYLVTQMGNDKSIKCEQNLGHDTMYWYKQDSKKFLKIMFSYNNKELIINETVPNRFSPKSPDKAHLNLHINSLELGDSAVYFCASSPVGHGELFFGEGSRLTVL.

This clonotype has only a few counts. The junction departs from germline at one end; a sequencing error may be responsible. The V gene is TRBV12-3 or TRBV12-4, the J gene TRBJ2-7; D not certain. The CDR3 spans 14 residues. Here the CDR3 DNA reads TGTGCCAGCAGTCCCCTTTACAGCCCCTACGGGCAGTACTTC. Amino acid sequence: CASSPLYSPYGQYF.

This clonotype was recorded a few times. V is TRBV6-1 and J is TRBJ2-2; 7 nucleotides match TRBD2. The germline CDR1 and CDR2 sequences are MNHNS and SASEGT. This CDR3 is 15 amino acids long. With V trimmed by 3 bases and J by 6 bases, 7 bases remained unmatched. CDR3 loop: CASSDRDYVAGELFF. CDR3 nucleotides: TGTGCCAGCAGTGACCGGGACTATGTAGCCGGGGAGCTGTTTTTT.